This paragraph covers one T cell receptor beta chain sequence. The antigen is not known. The study ran its PCR with 60 Vbeta and 13 Jbeta primers. Assay: immunoSEQ multiplex PCR; the TCRdb copy retains only in-frame clones and omits some. The sample has around 200,000 clones; 77% are singletons. These data originate in a study of cytomegalovirus exposure and HLA in healthy donors. Broader study findings: Later analysis associated a missense DCLRE1C variant with TCR beta V- and J-gene trimming. As confirmed in vitro, three CMV-associated chains were specific for CMV antigens.

Trimming shortened V by 3 bases and J by 8 bases, and 19 bases separated the two germline ends. The CDR3 spans 15 residues. Germline V gene sequence: CDR1 MDHEN, CDR2 SYDVKM. The specimen was PBMCs. The TCR sequence derives from an older woman in good health and CMV-seropositive. This chain links TRBV28 with TRBJ1-2; D is unresolved. The CDR3 DNA reads as TGTGCCAGCAGTTTTGGCAGAGCGGGTCTCTACGGCTACACCTTC. The encoded protein is CASSFGRAGLYGYTF.